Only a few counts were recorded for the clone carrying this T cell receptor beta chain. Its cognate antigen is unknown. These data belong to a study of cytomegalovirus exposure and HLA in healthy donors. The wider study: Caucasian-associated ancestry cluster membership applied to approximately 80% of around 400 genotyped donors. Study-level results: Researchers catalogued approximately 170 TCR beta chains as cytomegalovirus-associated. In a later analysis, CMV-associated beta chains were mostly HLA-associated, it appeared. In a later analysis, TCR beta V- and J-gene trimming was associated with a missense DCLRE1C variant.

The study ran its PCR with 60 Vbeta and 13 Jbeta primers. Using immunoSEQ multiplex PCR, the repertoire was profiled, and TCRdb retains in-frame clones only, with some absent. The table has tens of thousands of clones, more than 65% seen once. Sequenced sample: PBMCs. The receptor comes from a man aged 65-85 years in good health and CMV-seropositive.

The DNA of the CDR3 is TGTGCCAGCAGTTACTGGCGGGAGGCCAGGGAGCAGTACTTC. Translating it yields CASSYWREAREQYF. V gene TRBV6-5 combines with J gene TRBJ2-7, with 8 positions matching TRBD2. CDR3 length equals 14 residues. The V gene's germline CDR1 is MNHEY and CDR2 SVGAGI. The junction had 6 bases not matched to a gene; V was cut back by 1 base and J by 7 bases.